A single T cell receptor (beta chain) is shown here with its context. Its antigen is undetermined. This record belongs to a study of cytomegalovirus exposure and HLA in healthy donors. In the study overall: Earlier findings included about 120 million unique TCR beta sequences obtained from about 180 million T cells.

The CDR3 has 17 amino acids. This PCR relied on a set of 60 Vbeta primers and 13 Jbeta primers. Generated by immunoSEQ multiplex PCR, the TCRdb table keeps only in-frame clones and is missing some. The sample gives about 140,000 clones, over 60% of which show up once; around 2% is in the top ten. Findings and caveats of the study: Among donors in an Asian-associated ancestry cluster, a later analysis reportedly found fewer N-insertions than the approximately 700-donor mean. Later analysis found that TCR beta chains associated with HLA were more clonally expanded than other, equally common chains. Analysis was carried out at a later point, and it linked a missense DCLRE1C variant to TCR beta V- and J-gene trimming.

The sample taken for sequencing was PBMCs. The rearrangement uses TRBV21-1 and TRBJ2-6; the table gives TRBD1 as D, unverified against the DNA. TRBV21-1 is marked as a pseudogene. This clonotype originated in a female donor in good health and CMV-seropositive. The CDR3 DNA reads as TGTGCCAGCAGCTCCCGGGACAGGGTGTCCGGGGCCAACGTCCTGACTTTC. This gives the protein CASSSRDRVSGANVLTF.